These 17 T cell receptor beta chains were all obtained from the same sample, sequenced in a study of blood T cell repertoires in COVID-19. Clones were sequenced by immunoSEQ multiplex PCR, and TCRdb holds only the in-frame ones, with some missing. The sample holds approximately 80,000 clones; 88% are singletons and the top ten take over 35%. The sequencing input was peripheral blood. The receptors were sampled from a human donor in a cohort sampled during active COVID-19.

This clone was picked up a small number of times. The chain uses TRBV6-4 and TRBJ2-7, with TRBD1 matching 7 bases. Germline V gene lookup returns CDR1 MRHNA and CDR2 SNTAGT. Unmatched junction bases numbered 8, after V lost 0 bases and J lost 9 bases. CDR3 length equals 14 residues. The CDR3 region is CASSDSIGGTVQYF. Here the CDR3 DNA reads TGTGCCAGCAGTGACTCCATAGGGGGCACGGTGCAGTACTTC.

The CDR3 DNA sequence: TGTGCCAGCAGCTTAGACAGGGGGCGTTTGGCGAACACTGAAGCTTTCTTT. Translated, it gives CASSLDRGRLANTEAFF. The V call is TRBV5-6, the J call TRBJ1-1, with TRBD1 matching over 10 bases. The junction had 8 bases not matched to a gene; V was cut back by 2 bases and J by 1 base. Per germline, CDR1 SGHDT and CDR2 YYEEEE. This CDR3 has 17 residues.

The rearrangement links TRBV7-9 to TRBJ2-1; 9 positions agree with TRBD2. Per germline, CDR1 SEHNR and CDR2 FQNEAQ (reference sequence). Trimming at V came to 5 bases and at J to 7 bases, leaving 6 bases not matched to a gene. The CDR3 loop spans 14 amino acids. For the CDR3, the DNA is TGTGCCAGCAGCCCAAGACTAGCGGCTAATGAGCAGTTCTTC. Protein: CASSPRLAANEQFF.

The chain has TRBV3-1 (or the pseudogene TRBV3-2) and TRBJ1-4; 10 bases align to TRBD1. Per germline, CDR1 LGHDT and CDR2 YNNKEL (reference sequence). The CDR3 is made up of 17 amino acids. The V gene end was trimmed by 0 bases and the J gene end by 8 bases; junction bases not matched to a gene: 9. CDR3 sequence (DNA): TGTGCCAGCAGCCAAGAGGGACAGGGGCAAGGAGGGGAAAAACTGTTTTTT. Its translation: CASSQEGQGQGGEKLFF.

DNA of the CDR3: TGTGCCAGCAGTCACACTCGGGATCAGCCCCAGCATTTT. It codes for CASSHTRDQPQHF. The V and J genes are TRBV6-5 and TRBJ1-5, with D unresolved. CDR3 length: 13 amino acids. The V end lost 5 bases, the J end lost 5 bases, and 10 bases lay between the germline ends. Per germline, CDR1 MNHEY and CDR2 SVGAGI.

The chain has TRBV9 and TRBJ2-1, with D tentatively TRBD2 (6 bases). Between the trimmed V and J ends, which lost 3 bases and 7 bases, there was a span of 11 bases. The CDR3 is 13 residues long. Germline V gives CDR1 SGDLS, CDR2 YYNGEE. As DNA, the CDR3 is TGTGCCAGCAGCGGGACTACCCAGAATGAGCAGTTCTTC. Translated, it gives CASSGTTQNEQFF.

The chain couples TRBV7-3 to TRBJ2-1, with D maybe TRBD2 (5 bases). V was cut by 2 bases and J by 7 bases, with 15 bases left in between. The germline CDR1 and CDR2 sequences are SGHTA and FQGTGA. This CDR3 is 15 amino acids long. The CDR3 sequence is CASSLAGPVENEQFF. The CDR3 nucleotides are TGTGCCAGCAGCTTAGCGGGCCCGGTGGAAAATGAGCAGTTCTTC.

V gene TRBV2 combines with J gene TRBJ1-5; 8 bases are a match to TRBD1. V lost 3 bases, J lost 1 base, and 2 bases stayed unmatched. Germline CDR1 and CDR2: SNHLY and FYNNEI. CDR3 length: 15 residues. The CDR3 DNA reads as TGTGCCAGCAGTGATTGGACAGGGAGCAATCAGCCCCAGCATTTT. Its translation is CASSDWTGSNQPQHF.

In this sample, this clone turned up a few times. V is TRBV10-3 and J is TRBJ2-3; 11 bases fit TRBD2. The CDR3 is 13 residues long. CDR1 ENHRY and CDR2 SYGVKD come from the germline V gene. The junction had 5 bases not matched to a gene; V was cut back by 10 bases and J by 5 bases. CDR3 sequence (DNA): TGTGCCAGCTCTAGCGGGGGGAGAGATACGCAGTATTTT. Translating it yields CASSSGGRDTQYF.

The V call is TRBV10-3, the J call TRBJ2-7; 8 bases fit TRBD2. Trimming at V came to 2 bases and at J to 5 bases, leaving 5 bases not matched to a gene. Germline loops: CDR1 ENHRY, CDR2 SYGVKD. The CDR3 consists of 14 residues. The CDR3 region has the DNA TGTGCCATCAGTGAGGCCGGGGGGGAGGACGAGCAGTACTTC. This encodes CAISEAGGEDEQYF.

This clone was seen a handful of times. The chain couples TRBV7-2 to TRBJ1-4; no clear D. Germline CDR1 SGHTA, CDR2 FQGNSA. Trimming cost V 2 bases and J 5 bases, with 6 bases left between them. CDR3 size: 13 residues. As DNA, the CDR3 is TGTGCCAGCAGCTTATACTCGAATGAAAAACTGTTTTTT. Protein product: CASSLYSNEKLFF. The full variable domain, with the rest looked up from reference TRBV7-2 and TRBJ1-4, is GAGVSQSPSNKVTEKGKDVELRCDPISGHTALYWYRQSLGQGLEFLIYFQGNSAPDKSGLPSDRFSAERTGGSVSTLTIQRTQQEDSAVYLCASSLYSNEKLFFGSGTQLSVL.

The chain combines TRBV29-1 with TRBJ1-2; D is undetermined. Per the germline V gene, CDR1 is SQVTM and CDR2 is ANQGSEA. The CDR3 extends over 11 amino acids. The CDR3 coding sequence is TGCGCCCTGCCCTCTCGGTATGGCTACACCTTC. This encodes CALPSRYGYTF.

The V call is TRBV5-1, the J call TRBJ1-4; D ambiguous. This CDR3 spans 14 amino acids. V was trimmed by 0 bases and J by 7 bases, leaving 10 bases between them. Per the germline V gene, CDR1 is SGHRS and CDR2 is YFSETQ. CDR3 DNA sequence: TGCGCCAGCAGCTTGGACAGCCGTGGTGAAAAACTGTTTTTT. It specifies CASSLDSRGEKLFF. The full variable domain, in which reference TRBV5-1 and TRBJ1-4 provide the parts outside the CDR3, is KAGVTQTPRYLIKTRGQQVTLSCSPISGHRSVSWYQQTPGQGLQFLFEYFSETQRNKGNFPGRFSGRQFSNSRSEMNVSTLELGDSALYLCASSLDSRGEKLFFGSGTQLSVL.

The V call is TRBV24-1, the J call TRBJ2-1, with 11 bases aligning to TRBD2. The CDR3 spans 17 residues. CDR1 KGHDR and CDR2 SFDVKD come from the germline V gene. V trimming: 4 bases; J trimming: 0 bases; junction bases outside the gene matches: 4. Here the CDR3 DNA reads TGTGCCACCAGTGACCCTAGCGGGGGGAGCTCCTACAATGAGCAGTTCTTC. It yields the protein CATSDPSGGSSYNEQFF.

The rearrangement links TRBV11-3 to TRBJ2-7; possibly TRBD2 for D (5 bases). This CDR3 has 13 residues. CDR1 and CDR2 from the germline V gene are SGHNT and YENEEA. V gave up 0 bases and J gave up 6 bases, with 9 bases separating them. CDR3 nucleotide sequence: TGTGCCAGCAGCTTAGATTACGCGGGCGAGCAGTACTTC. Encoded protein: CASSLDYAGEQYF.

The chain employs TRBV5-1 and TRBJ2-7; D is unclear. CDR3 size: 15 residues. Germline assignment: CDR1 SGHRS and CDR2 YFSETQ. V was pared by 0 bases and J by 4 bases, with 14 bases between. This CDR3 reads CASSLVGFPEYEQYF. The CDR3 DNA reads as TGCGCCAGCAGCTTGGTCGGTTTTCCCGAATACGAGCAGTACTTC.

The CDR3 here is CASSPPGISYEQYF. The CDR3 region has the DNA TGTGCCAGCAGTCCTCCAGGGATCTCCTACGAGCAGTACTTC. The chain employs TRBV28 and TRBJ2-7, with a possible D match to TRBD1 (5 bases). The CDR3 extends over 14 amino acids. Germline V CDR1 and CDR2: MDHEN, SYDVKM. V was shortened by 5 bases and J by 0 bases, with 11 bases between the two germline ends.